Listed below are T cell receptor beta chains from one sample, sequenced in a study of blood T cell repertoires in COVID-19. Here immunoSEQ multiplex PCR was the method, and the copy in TCRdb shows in-frame clones only, minus some. The sample has 250,000 to 400,000 clones; around 90% are singletons. The specimen sequenced was peripheral blood. The source of these receptors is a woman under 40 with COVID-19, enrolled during active disease. CDR3s include the opening cysteine and the closing phenylalanine or tryptophan. The D gene is left open where the match is weak. Some rows have no size entry. The others give once, few or many, or a class for an expanded clone.

d_call | j_call | v_call | clone_size | cdr3_aa | cdr3_nt
TRBD1 | TRBJ1-1 | TRBV28 | - | CASSSGDSINTEAFF | TGTGCCAGCAGTTCAGGGGACAGTATCAACACTGAAGCTTTCTTT
- | TRBJ1-2 | TRBV2 | - | CASTRQGSLGYTF | TGTGCCAGCACCCGTCAGGGGTCGCTCGGCTACACCTTC
TRBD2 | TRBJ2-7 | TRBV7-9 | - | CASSLVAGPIYEQYF | TGTGCCAGCAGCTTAGTAGCGGGTCCGATCTACGAGCAGTACTTC
- | TRBJ2-3 | TRBV28 | - | CASSLARPPTQYF | TGTGCCAGCAGTTTGGCCAGGCCCCCTACGCAGTATTTT
- | TRBJ2-1 | TRBV2 | - | CASTPQRASYNEQFF | TGTGCGAGCACCCCCCAGCGGGCCTCCTACAATGAGCAGTTCTTC
- | TRBJ1-5 | TRBV24-1 | few | CATSSGGKVQPQHF | TGTGCCACCAGTAGTGGAGGGAAAGTTCAGCCCCAGCATTTT
TRBD1 | TRBJ2-1 | TRBV11-3 | - | CASSLGWGDRDNGEQFF | TGTGCCAGCAGCTTAGGGTGGGGAGACAGGGATAACGGTGAGCAGTTCTTC
TRBD2 | TRBJ2-3 | TRBV2 | once | CASNYREGGLGDTQYF | TGTGCCAGCAACTACCGGGAGGGGGGCTTAGGAGATACGCAGTATTTT
TRBD1 | TRBJ1-1 | TRBV28 | - | CASGPQGVTEAFF | TGTGCCAGCGGACCCCAGGGGGTTACTGAAGCTTTCTTT
- | TRBJ1-3 | TRBV4-2 | - | CASSRSREEAGNTIYF | TGTGCCAGCAGCCGCAGCCGGGAGGAAGCTGGAAACACCATATATTTT
TRBD2 | TRBJ2-1 | TRBV19 | - | CASSIVGAGGPNEQFF | TGTGCCAGTAGTATAGTGGGGGCGGGAGGGCCTAATGAGCAGTTCTTC
- | TRBJ2-5 | TRBV3-1/TRBV3-2 | - | CASSPGREETQYF | TGTGCCAGCAGCCCGGGTAGGGAGGAGACCCAGTACTTC
TRBD2 | TRBJ2-7 | TRBV13 | - | CASSLGISGNLREQYF | TGTGCCAGCAGCTTAGGAATTAGCGGGAATTTGCGGGAGCAGTACTTC
TRBD1 | TRBJ2-3 | TRBV24-1 | - | CATSDGGTGPTDTQYF | TGTGCCACCAGTGATGGCGGGACAGGGCCCACAGATACGCAGTATTTT
- | TRBJ1-2 | TRBV30 | - | CAWTGEYYGYTF | TGTGCCTGGACAGGGGAATACTATGGCTACACCTTC
- | TRBJ2-2 | TRBV19 | - | CASSVSGDTGELFF | TGTGCCAGTAGTGTCTCGGGGGACACCGGGGAGCTGTTTTTT
- | TRBJ1-2 | TRBV20-1 | - | CSASQQGGYGYTF | TGCAGTGCTAGTCAACAGGGCGGCTATGGCTACACCTTC
TRBD1 | TRBJ1-2 | TRBV5-1 | few | CASSLGQGYAYGYTF | TGCGCCAGCAGCTTGGGACAGGGTTACGCCTATGGCTACACCTTC
TRBD1 | TRBJ1-3 | TRBV14 | many | CASSRDSSGNTIYF | TGTGCCAGCAGTCGGGACAGCTCTGGAAACACCATATATTTT
TRBD1 | TRBJ2-5 | TRBV7-9 | - | CASSTTGTGGRETQYF | TGTGCCAGCAGCACAACCGGGACAGGGGGCCGAGAGACCCAGTACTTC
- | TRBJ2-1 | TRBV6-5 | - | CASRGEGGYYNEQFF | TGTGCCAGCAGAGGGGAGGGGGGTTACTACAATGAGCAGTTCTTC
TRBD1 | TRBJ2-5 | TRBV5-1 | - | CASSLGGGETQYF | TGCGCCAGCAGCTTAGGGGGCGGCGAGACCCAGTACTTC
- | TRBJ1-5 | TRBV14 | - | CASSPGVNQPQHF | TGTGCCAGCAGCCCAGGGGTCAATCAGCCCCAGCATTTT
- | TRBJ1-1 | TRBV28 | - | CASNERGSGTEAFF | TGTGCCAGCAACGAAAGAGGGTCCGGGACTGAAGCTTTCTTT
TRBD1 | TRBJ1-6 | TRBV6-1 | - | CASSENRQGGSPLHF | TGTGCCAGCAGTGAAAATCGACAGGGAGGATCACCCCTCCACTTT
- | TRBJ2-7 | TRBV18 | - | CASSPPGGKADSYEQYF | TGTGCCAGCTCACCCCCAGGGGGGAAGGCCGACTCCTACGAGCAGTACTTC
TRBD1 | TRBJ2-3 | TRBV6-5 | - | CASRTGGTDTQYF | TGTGCCAGCCGGACAGGGGGAACAGATACGCAGTATTTT
- | TRBJ1-4 | TRBV12-3/TRBV12-4 | - | CASGGLAEKLFF | TGTGCCAGCGGGGGACTGGCGGAAAAACTGTTTTTT
TRBD2 | TRBJ2-1 | TRBV19 | - | CASSIDRRSGDLYNEQFF | TGTGCCAGTAGTATAGACCGGCGGAGCGGGGATTTATACAATGAGCAGTTCTTC
TRBD1 | TRBJ2-2 | TRBV7-2 | - | CAGRPGTGGSGELFF | TGTGCCGGCAGGCCGGGGACAGGGGGCTCCGGGGAGCTGTTTTTT
- | TRBJ2-7 | TRBV10-3 | once | CATRDPSADSYEQYF | TGTGCCACCCGCGATCCGAGCGCCGATTCCTACGAGCAGTACTTC
- | TRBJ2-1 | TRBV12-3/TRBV12-4 | - | CASIGQVYNEQFF | TGTGCCAGCATCGGACAAGTTTACAATGAGCAGTTCTTC
- | TRBJ1-4 | TRBV2 | once | CASRFDTANNEKLFF | TGTGCCAGCAGATTCGACACTGCCAATAATGAAAAACTGTTTTTT
TRBD2 | TRBJ2-1 | TRBV2 | - | CASSRTSGANNEQFF | TGTGCCAGCAGTCGGACTAGCGGGGCCAACAATGAGCAGTTCTTC
TRBD1 | TRBJ1-6 | TRBV9 | - | CASSPARTGDSPLHF | TGTGCCAGCAGCCCCGCCCGGACAGGAGATTCACCCCTCCACTTT
TRBD2 | TRBJ2-1 | TRBV29-1 | few | CSVERLAGEEQFF | TGCAGCGTGGAAAGACTAGCGGGAGAGGAGCAGTTCTTC
- | TRBJ1-2 | TRBV19 | few | CASSHDRFNYGYTF | TGTGCCAGTAGCCACGACAGGTTTAACTATGGCTACACCTTC
TRBD1 | TRBJ2-3 | TRBV24-1 | - | CATSDPSLGQGAGDTQYF | TGTGCCACCAGTGATCCCTCATTGGGACAGGGGGCGGGAGATACGCAGTATTTT
- | TRBJ1-5 | TRBV5-1 | - | CASSLEGQGSQPQHF | TGCGCCAGCAGCTTGGAGGGGCAGGGGAGTCAGCCCCAGCATTTT
- | TRBJ2-7 | TRBV6-2/TRBV6-3 | - | CASSYSTPEQYF | TGTGCCAGCAGTTACTCGACTCCCGAGCAGTACTTC
- | TRBJ2-7 | TRBV7-9 | - | CASSLESRDEQYF | TGTGCCAGCAGCTTAGAAAGTCGCGACGAGCAGTACTTC
- | TRBJ2-2 | TRBV5-1 | - | CASSPAGAGNTGELFF | TGCGCCAGCAGCCCCGCGGGGGCGGGGAACACCGGGGAGCTGTTTTTT
- | TRBJ2-2 | TRBV9 | - | CASSVGGNTGELFF | TGTGCCAGCAGCGTAGGAGGGAATACCGGGGAGCTGTTTTTT
TRBD2 | TRBJ2-3 | TRBV9 | - | CASSRLAGEPTDTQYF | TGTGCCAGCAGCCGACTAGCGGGAGAACCCACAGATACGCAGTATTTT
TRBD1 | TRBJ1-1 | TRBV19 | - | CASRRDRGDTWNTEAFF | TGTGCCAGTAGGCGGGACAGGGGCGACACCTGGAACACTGAAGCTTTCTTT
- | TRBJ1-3 | TRBV5-4 | - | CASSEAPHSSGNTIYF | TGTGCGTCAAGCGAGGCTCCTCATTCGTCTGGAAACACCATATATTTT
- | TRBJ1-5 | TRBV4-1 | - | CASSPGDSDNQPQHF | TGCGCCAGCAGCCCCGGGGATAGCGACAATCAGCCCCAGCATTTT
- | TRBJ2-5 | TRBV30 | - | CAWSVLLETQYF | TGTGCCTGGAGTGTCTTATTGGAGACCCAGTACTTC
TRBD1 | TRBJ2-7 | TRBV5-1 | - | CASSFPTGENEQYF | TGCGCCAGCAGCTTTCCGACAGGGGAGAACGAGCAGTACTTC
- | TRBJ1-1 | TRBV11-2 | - | CASSRQGTLTEAFF | TGTGCCAGCAGCCGCCAGGGTACGTTGACTGAAGCTTTCTTT
TRBD1 | TRBJ2-1 | TRBV5-1 | - | CASSSGTGSVNEQFF | TGCGCCAGCAGCTCCGGGACAGGGTCTGTGAATGAGCAGTTCTTC
- | TRBJ1-1 | TRBV6-2/TRBV6-3 | - | CASSHRDYTEAFF | TGTGCCAGCAGCCACAGGGATTACACTGAAGCTTTCTTT
TRBD2 | TRBJ2-5 | TRBV7-8 | - | CASSFSGLADDQETQYF | TGTGCCAGCAGCTTTTCCGGACTAGCAGACGACCAAGAGACCCAGTACTTC
TRBD1 | TRBJ1-1 | TRBV18 | few | CASSPTGGNTEAFF | TGTGCCAGCTCACCGACAGGGGGGAACACTGAAGCTTTCTTT
- | TRBJ1-2 | TRBV5-1 | - | CASSFQERTFGYTF | TGCGCCAGCAGCTTCCAGGAACGGACTTTTGGCTACACCTTC
TRBD1 | TRBJ2-6 | TRBV5-1 | once | CASSLASTGLGANVLTF | TGCGCCAGCAGCTTGGCTTCGACAGGGCTTGGGGCCAACGTCCTGACTTTC
- | TRBJ2-7 | TRBV5-8 | - | CASSFRDTFYEQYF | TGTGCCAGCAGCTTCCGGGACACCTTCTACGAGCAGTACTTC
TRBD1 | TRBJ2-7 | TRBV29-1 | - | CSVEDRDRGPYEQYF | TGCAGCGTTGAAGATCGGGACAGGGGGCCCTACGAGCAGTACTTC
- | TRBJ2-3 | TRBV10-1 | - | CASSEFTGTDTQYF | TGCGCCAGCAGTGAGTTTACAGGCACAGATACGCAGTATTTT